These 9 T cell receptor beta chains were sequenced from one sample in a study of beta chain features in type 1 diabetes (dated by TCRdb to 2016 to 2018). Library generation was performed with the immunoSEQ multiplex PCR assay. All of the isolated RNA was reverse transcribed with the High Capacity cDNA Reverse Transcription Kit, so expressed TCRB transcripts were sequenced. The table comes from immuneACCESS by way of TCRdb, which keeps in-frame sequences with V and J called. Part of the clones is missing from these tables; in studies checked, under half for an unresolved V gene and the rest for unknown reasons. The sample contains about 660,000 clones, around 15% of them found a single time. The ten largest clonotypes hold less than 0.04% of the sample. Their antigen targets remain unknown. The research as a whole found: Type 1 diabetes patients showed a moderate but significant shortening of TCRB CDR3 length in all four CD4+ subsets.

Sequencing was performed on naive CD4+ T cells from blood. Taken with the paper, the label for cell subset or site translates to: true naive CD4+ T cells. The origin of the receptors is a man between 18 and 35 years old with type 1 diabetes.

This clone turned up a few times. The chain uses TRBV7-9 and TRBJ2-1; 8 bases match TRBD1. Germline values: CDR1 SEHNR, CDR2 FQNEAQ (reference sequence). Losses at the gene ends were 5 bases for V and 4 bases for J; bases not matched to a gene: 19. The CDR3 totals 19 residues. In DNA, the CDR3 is TGTGCCAGCAGCCCCCCGGGACAGGCGCATCTCCGGGCTTACAATGAGCAGTTCTTC. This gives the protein CASSPPGQAHLRAYNEQFF.

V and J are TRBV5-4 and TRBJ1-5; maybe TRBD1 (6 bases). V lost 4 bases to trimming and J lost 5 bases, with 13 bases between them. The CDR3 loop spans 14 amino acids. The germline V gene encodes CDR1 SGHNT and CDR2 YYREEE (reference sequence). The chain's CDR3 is CASSQDGGDQPQHF. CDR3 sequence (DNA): TGTGCCAGCAGCCAGGACGGGGGCGATCAGCCCCAGCATTTT.

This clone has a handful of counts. The CDR3 loop is CASSLAVVSYEQYF. CDR3 bases: TGCGCCAGCAGCTTGGCCGTGGTCTCCTACGAGCAGTACTTC. The rearrangement joins TRBV5-1 to TRBJ2-7; D is ambiguous. Per germline, CDR1 SGHRS and CDR2 YFSETQ. V was clipped by 0 bases and J by 0 bases, with 7 bases between them. The CDR3 loop spans 14 amino acids.

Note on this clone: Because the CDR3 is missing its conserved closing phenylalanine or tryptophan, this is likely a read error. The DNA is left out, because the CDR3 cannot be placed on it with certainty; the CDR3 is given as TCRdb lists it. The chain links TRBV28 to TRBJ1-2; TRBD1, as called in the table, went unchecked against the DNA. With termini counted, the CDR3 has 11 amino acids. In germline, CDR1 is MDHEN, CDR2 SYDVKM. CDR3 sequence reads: CASSPRTAQEA.

CDR3 sequence: CAWSAGTGGQGYTF. CDR3 bases: TGTGCCTGGAGTGCCGGCACAGGGGGCCAAGGCTACACCTTC. The genes are TRBV30 and TRBJ1-2; TRBD1 aligns across 9 bases. Trimming took 1 base from V and 8 from J; bases not matched to a gene: 8. The CDR3 runs to 14 residues. Germline V gene data show CDR1 as GTSNPN and CDR2 as SVGIG (reference sequence).

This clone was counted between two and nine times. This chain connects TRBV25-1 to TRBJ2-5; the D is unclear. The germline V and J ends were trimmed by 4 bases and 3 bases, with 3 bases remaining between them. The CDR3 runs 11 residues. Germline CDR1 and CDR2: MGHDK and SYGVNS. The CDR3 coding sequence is TGTGCCAGCAGTGCAAAAGAGACCCAGTACTTC. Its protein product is CASSAKETQYF.

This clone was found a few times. CDR3 in amino acids: CASSPGLAGNTGELFF. Written as DNA, the CDR3 is TGTGCCAGCTCACCCGGACTAGCGGGGAACACCGGGGAGCTGTTTTTT. V and J are TRBV18 and TRBJ2-2; 11 bases fit TRBD2. Per the germline V gene, CDR1 is KGHSH and CDR2 is LQKENI. J was trimmed by 1 base and V by 3 bases; bases with no gene match: 1. The CDR3 consists of 16 residues.

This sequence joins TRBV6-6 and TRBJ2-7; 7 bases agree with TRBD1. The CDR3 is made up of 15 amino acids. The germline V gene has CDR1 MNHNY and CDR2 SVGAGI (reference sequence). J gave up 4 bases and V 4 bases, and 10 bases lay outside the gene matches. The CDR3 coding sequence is TGTGCCAGCAGTTCTACCAAGCGACAGGGATACGAGCAGTACTTC. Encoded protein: CASSSTKRQGYEQYF.

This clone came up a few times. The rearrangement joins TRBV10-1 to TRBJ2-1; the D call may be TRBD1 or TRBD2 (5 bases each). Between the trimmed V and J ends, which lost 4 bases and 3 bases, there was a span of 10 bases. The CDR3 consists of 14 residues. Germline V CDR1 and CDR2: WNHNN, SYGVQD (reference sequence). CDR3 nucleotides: TGCGCCAGCAGTGGGGACCCAAACTACAATGAGCAGTTCTTC. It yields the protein CASSGDPNYNEQFF.